This T cell receptor (beta chain) was retrieved from a study of identical twins (dated by TCRdb to the mid-2010s). With respect to the entire study: The study deep-sequenced TCR alpha and beta repertoires from monozygotic twins, unrelated adults of various ages and cord blood to test whether fetal clonotypes persist. To rule out contamination, the twin experiments were replicated at different times with different library preparation protocols. Overall results and qualifications from the work: Zero-insertion analyses could be partly confounded by invariant T cells such as MAIT and iNKT, though diverse VJ usage argued against such confounding for most clonotypes. Fewer insertions were carried by abundant cord blood beta clonotypes; a weaker similar trend was observed in young adult naive repertoires, while no such trend was observed in memory repertoires. Because the same donors could not be followed over many years, the conclusions relied on cross-sectional statistical analysis. The excess sharing between twins in beta out-of-frame sequences was weaker because fewer shared sequences reduced the signal-to-noise ratio. Compared with coincidental sharing between unrelated individuals, out-of-frame TCR alpha sequences shared between twins had an excess of sequences with low generation probability. Out-of-frame TCR alpha sharing in monozygotic twins was systematically underestimated by recombination models, whereas sharing between unrelated individuals was in agreement with the recombination models.

All donors were healthy Caucasians. The method was 5' RACE. Sequenced on an Illumina HiSeq 2000. Template switching added a universal primer binding site, and the final cDNA carried a unique molecular identifier that allowed TCR cDNA molecules to be counted accurately. Specific primers in the conserved constant-segment region were used to synthesize first-strand cDNA for the TCR alpha and beta chains. To control for contamination, every cDNA library was double barcoded, receiving both a SMART-Mk sample barcode and Illumina barcodes. Two successive PCR steps introduced TruSeq adapter sequences along with Illumina sample barcodes. The Illumina HiSeq platform was used with custom primers to sequence TCR alpha and beta cDNA libraries. The published analysis was carried out like this. Raw reads were processed with MiGEC to extract unique molecular identifiers, and MiXCR was used to determine CDR3 positions. For each individual, recombination models were inferred using an EM algorithm with the repgenHMM and IGoR tools. Shared clonotype analysis was performed with the tcR package in R, normalizing sharing by the product of cloneset sizes. To study raw recombination free of thymic and clonal selection effects, out-of-frame nonproductive sequences were analyzed. In TCRdb, the public reads were trimmed at Q25 with fastp and aligned with MiXCR, with productive beta chains retained. Merged by CDR3 protein, the rows form single entries marked with the most common genes and DNA. TCRdb's processing, not the study's, gives the V and J calls here. For this sample there are 1.5 million to 2 million distinct CDR3 sequences; more than 30% appear just once. The leading ten clones occupy roughly 0.3% of the sample.

Notes on this clonotype: No cognate antigen has been identified for it. Per-base quality was not reported, and no clone a single base away is much larger than it.

CDR1 and CDR2 (SGHRS, YFSETQ) derive from the germline V gene. The CDR3 contains 14 residues, cysteine and phenylalanine counted. Only the CDR3 DNA is retained, 42 bases long and in frame from the first base. V sheds 0 bases and J sheds 10 bases, leaving 14 bases between their ends. The TCR sequence derives from a newborn girl in good health. Material for sequencing was cord blood. Rearrangement joined TRBV5-1 to TRBJ2-1; the D gene identity is not certain. The CDR3 protein sequence reads: CASSLGTPPEEQFF. The nucleotides read TGCGCCAGCAGCTTGGGGACCCCTCCTGAAGAGCAGTTCTTC.